The present TCR beta chain was sequenced within a study of blood T cell repertoires in COVID-19. Study context: Specimens from acute and convalescent COVID-19 originated in the United States, Italy and Spain. Sample material is recorded as cDNA or gDNA derived from T cells, B-cell-depleted T cells, or PBMCs.

Germline loops: CDR1 GTSNPN, CDR2 SVGIG (reference sequence). V lost 5 bases and J 1 base, leaving 8 bases between the germline ends. The CDR3 length is 12 residues. Authors' data handling: Reference gene primer amplification in the assay estimated nucleated cell counts. This table comes from immunoSEQ multiplex PCR, and its TCRdb copy is limited to in-frame clones, with some not included. From that table come the V and J calls and clone size; the DNA was used to work out D and trimming. The sample includes approximately 52,000 clones, approximately 91% seen only once; the top ten take roughly 6.5%. Sequencing was carried out using peripheral blood. The chain recombines TRBV30 with TRBJ1-1; perhaps TRBD1 as D (6 bases). The source of this sequence is a man aged 50 or older with active COVID-19. The CDR3 is CAWETGNTEAFF. CDR3 bases: TGTGCCTGGGAGACAGGGAACACTGAAGCTTTCTTT.